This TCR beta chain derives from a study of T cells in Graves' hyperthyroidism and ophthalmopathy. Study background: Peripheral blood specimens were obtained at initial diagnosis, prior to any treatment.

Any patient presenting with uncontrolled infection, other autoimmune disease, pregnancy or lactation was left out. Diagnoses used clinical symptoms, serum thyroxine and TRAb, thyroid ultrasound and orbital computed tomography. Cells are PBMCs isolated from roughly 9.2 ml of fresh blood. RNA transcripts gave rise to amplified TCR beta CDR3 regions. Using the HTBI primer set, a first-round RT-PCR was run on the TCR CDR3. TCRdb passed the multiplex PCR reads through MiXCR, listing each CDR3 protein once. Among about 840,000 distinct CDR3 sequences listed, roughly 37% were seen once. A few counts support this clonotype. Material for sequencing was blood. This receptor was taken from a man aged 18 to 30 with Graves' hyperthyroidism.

DNA of the CDR3: TGTGCCAGCAGCTTGGAACGGGAGGGCCGAGGAGAGACCCAGTACTTC. Protein sequence: CASSLEREGRGETQYF. The V gene is TRBV5-5, the J gene TRBJ2-5; TRBD2 aligns across 8 bases. V gave up 0 bases and J gave up 4 bases; unmatched junction bases: 8. This CDR3 contains 16 residues. Germline values: CDR1 SGHKS, CDR2 YYEKEE (reference sequence).